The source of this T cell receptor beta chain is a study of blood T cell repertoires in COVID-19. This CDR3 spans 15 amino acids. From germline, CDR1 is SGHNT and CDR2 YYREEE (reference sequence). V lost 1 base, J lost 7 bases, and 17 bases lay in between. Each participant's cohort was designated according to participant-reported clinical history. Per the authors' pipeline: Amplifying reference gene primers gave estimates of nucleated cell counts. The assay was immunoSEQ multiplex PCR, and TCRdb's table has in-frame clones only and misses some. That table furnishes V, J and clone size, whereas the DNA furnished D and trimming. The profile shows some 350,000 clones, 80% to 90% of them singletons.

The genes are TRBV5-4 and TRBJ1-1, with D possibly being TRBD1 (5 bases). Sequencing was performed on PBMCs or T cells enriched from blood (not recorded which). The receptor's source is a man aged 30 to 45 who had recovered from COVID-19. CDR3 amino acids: CASSLSGAIYGEAFF. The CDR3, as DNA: TGTGCCAGCAGCTTGTCTGGGGCAATTTATGGTGAAGCTTTCTTT.